Given below is one T cell receptor (beta chain) in context. What it binds is unknown. The sample is drawn from a study of prognosis after radiotherapy for stage I lung cancer. The CDR3 covers 20 residues. Germline-derived CDR1 and CDR2 are MNHEY and SVGEGT. V was cut by 5 bases and J by 7 bases, with 36 bases left in between. Multiplex PCR in two rounds served to amplify TCR beta CDR3 from genomic DNA. First-round PCR used primers specific to each TRBV and TRBJ gene. TCRdb redid the calling of the multiplex PCR reads with MiXCR, one entry per CDR3 protein. Here the sample spans approximately 17,000 distinct CDR3 sequences, under 50% being singletons. General study results and limits: Patients developing distant metastases showed lower Shannon entropy after stereotactic body radiation therapy.

Specimen: PBMCs, collected before or after stereotactic body radiation therapy (not recorded which). The source of this sequence is a donor aged 50 or older with non-small cell lung cancer. The chain combines TRBV6-2 or TRBV6-3 with TRBJ2-7, with D perhaps assigned TRBD1 or TRBD2 (5 bases each). The chain's CDR3 is CASSRMYEVWKRWDVYEQYF. Here the CDR3 DNA reads TGTGCCAGCAGTCGGATGTACGAGGTTTGGAAGCGCTGGGACGTGTATGAGCAGTACTTC.